The 10 T cell receptor beta chains below were found in one sample sequenced in a study of T cell responses to AZD1222 COVID-19 vaccine. The method was immunoSEQ multiplex PCR; TCRdb's version includes in-frame clones alone and lacks a portion of them. The sample shows fewer than 150,000 clones, 85% to 90% of them seen only once. Specimen: peripheral blood, collected 28 days after the second AZD1222 dose. The receptors were sampled from an adult who received the AZD1222 COVID-19 vaccine.

The chain couples TRBV28 to TRBJ1-5; unclear D gene. V shed 8 bases and J shed 2 bases, with 13 bases lying between them. CDR1 MDHEN and CDR2 SYDVKM come from the germline V gene. This CDR3 contains 14 residues. The CDR3 is CASLENAGNQPQHF. CDR3 coding DNA: TGTGCCAGCCTGGAGAATGCGGGCAATCAGCCCCAGCATTTT.

The chain couples TRBV28 to TRBJ2-5; 7 bases are shared with TRBD2. CDR1 is MDHEN and CDR2 is SYDVKM in the germline V gene. Trimming cost V 5 bases and J 5 bases; bases outside gene matches: 8. This CDR3 region has 14 residues. CDR3 region: CASSQPPGGETQYF. As DNA, the CDR3 is TGTGCCAGCAGTCAACCCCCCGGGGGGGAGACCCAGTACTTC.

The CDR3 DNA is TGTGCCAGTAGTATGGCGCAGGGGGGAAATCAGCCCCAGCATTTT. Residues: CASSMAQGGNQPQHF. V gene TRBV19 combines with J gene TRBJ1-5, with TRBD1 matching 7 bases. CDR1 LNHDA and CDR2 SQIVND come from the germline V gene (reference sequence). The length of the CDR3 is 15 residues. V shed 3 bases and J 4 bases; nucleotides not matched to a gene: 6.

The chain combines TRBV28 with TRBJ1-1; no firm D call. Germline CDR1 is MDHEN and CDR2 is SYDVKM. CDR3 length: 15 residues. V was cut by 5 bases and J by 4 bases, with 17 bases left in between. CDR3: CASSMTASPATEAFF. The CDR3 DNA sequence: TGTGCCAGCAGTATGACCGCCTCCCCTGCCACTGAAGCTTTCTTT.

This sequence joins TRBV4-1 and TRBJ1-5; D is uncertain. In germline, CDR1 is MGHRA, CDR2 YSYEKL. The CDR3 runs to 13 residues. V lost 4 bases to trimming and J lost 0 bases, with 4 bases between them. CDR3 nucleotide sequence: TGCGCCAGCAGCCTTCATAGCAATCAGCCCCAGCATTTT. The encoded protein is CASSLHSNQPQHF.

The chain couples TRBV5-1 to TRBJ2-1; the match to TRBD2 covers 7 bases. The V gene end was trimmed by 5 bases and the J gene end by 7 bases; junction bases not matched to a gene: 15. CDR1 and CDR2 (germline): SGHRS, YFSETQ. The CDR3 loop spans 16 amino acids. The CDR3 DNA sequence: TGCGCCAGCAGACAGACATCGGGGGGTGAGGTGAATGAGCAGTTCTTC. Translation gives CASRQTSGGEVNEQFF.

This sequence joins TRBV7-2 and TRBJ2-7; the D is unclear. The germline V gene has CDR1 SGHTA and CDR2 FQGNSA. The V end was cut by 0 bases, the J end by 5 bases, with 14 bases between. CDR3 length: 15 amino acids. The CDR3 nucleotides read TGTGCCAGCAGCTTAGCGCGGCAAGGATTCCACGAGCAGTACTTC. This gives the protein CASSLARQGFHEQYF.

V gene TRBV7-3 combines with J gene TRBJ2-7; 16 bases are a match to TRBD2. The CDR3 is made up of 22 amino acids. The V segment lost 2 bases and the J segment 4 bases; nucleotides outside the gene matches: 20. CDR1 is SGHTA and CDR2 is FQGTGA in the germline V gene. CDR3 loop: CASSLVEPAGLAGGASRYEQYF. The DNA for the CDR3 is TGTGCCAGCAGCTTAGTCGAACCCGCGGGACTAGCGGGAGGGGCATCACGATACGAGCAGTACTTC.

This chain joins TRBV28 and TRBJ2-7; D ambiguous. Trimming stripped 8 bases from V and 2 bases from J, with 10 bases between. The CDR3 has 12 residues. Germline-derived CDR1 and CDR2 are MDHEN and SYDVKM. CDR3 residues: CASQRTTYEQYF. In DNA form, the CDR3 reads TGTGCCAGCCAACGGACCACCTACGAGCAGTACTTC.

This clone came up once. CDR3: CASSTPRGPPQHF. CDR3 DNA: TGTGCCAGCAGTACCCCACGGGGGCCGCCCCAGCATTTT. The chain uses TRBV28 and TRBJ1-5, with D perhaps matching TRBD1 (6 bases). Trimming took 5 bases from V and 9 from J, leaving 14 bases between them. Germline V CDR1 and CDR2: MDHEN, SYDVKM. The length of the CDR3 is 13 residues. Full variable domain (remainder filled in from reference TRBV28 and TRBJ1-5): DVKVTQSSRYLVKRTGEKVFLECVQDMDHENMFWYRQDPGLGLRLIYFSYDVKMKEKGDIPEGYSVSREKKERFSLILESASTNQTSMYLCASSTPRGPPQHFGDGTRLSIL.